This is a list of T cell receptor beta chains from one sample in a study of breast tumors, draining lymph nodes, adjacent tissues. TCRdb reprocessed the multiplex PCR reads with MiXCR, giving one entry per CDR3 protein. The sample lists fewer than 25,000 distinct CDR3 sequences, about 38% seen once, with around 22% in the top ten. Sequences were obtained from breast tumor tissue. Receptors were obtained from a female donor with breast cancer. Some clones in this sample may be carry-over from other donors' samples. Each CDR3 is given without its conserved first and last residue. A D gene is named only where the DNA matches it firmly. Clone size is given for some rows only: seen once, a few or many times, or a class if the clone is expanded.

V gene: TRBV5-8; clone size: -; J gene: TRBJ2-7; D gene: -; CDR3 protein: ASSSFWGHSSYEQY
V gene: TRBV5-1; clone size: few; J gene: TRBJ1-3; D gene: -; CDR3 protein: ASSLMTGRNTIY
V gene: TRBV19; clone size: many; J gene: TRBJ1-2; D gene: -; CDR3 protein: ASSILGGKGYT
V gene: TRBV25-1; clone size: large; J gene: TRBJ1-5; D gene: -; CDR3 protein: ASTHGDTQH
V gene: TRBV14; clone size: -; J gene: TRBJ1-6; D gene: TRBD1; CDR3 protein: ASSQGDRVSSPLH
V gene: TRBV30; clone size: -; J gene: TRBJ1-2; D gene: -; CDR3 protein: AWSVLILADHGYT
V gene: TRBV7-2; clone size: many; J gene: TRBJ1-2; D gene: TRBD1; CDR3 protein: ASSLQGALNYGYT
V gene: TRBV4-1; clone size: many; J gene: TRBJ1-5; D gene: -; CDR3 protein: ASSQEPTTLSTQH
V gene: TRBV12-3/TRBV12-4; clone size: many; J gene: TRBJ1-2; D gene: TRBD1; CDR3 protein: ASSLSTGENYGYT
V gene: TRBV29-1; clone size: once; J gene: TRBJ1-2; D gene: -; CDR3 protein: SVEVSHSAPWRYT
V gene: TRBV30; clone size: many; J gene: TRBJ1-5; D gene: -; CDR3 protein: AWSGQFSNQPQH
V gene: TRBV29-1; clone size: -; J gene: TRBJ1-2; D gene: -; CDR3 protein: SVPDRNYGYT
V gene: TRBV5-6; clone size: few; J gene: TRBJ1-2; D gene: -; CDR3 protein: ASSGVFGYT
V gene: TRBV5-1; clone size: -; J gene: TRBJ2-1; D gene: TRBD2; CDR3 protein: ASGSGGLLDEQL
V gene: TRBV5-1; clone size: medium-sized; J gene: TRBJ2-2; D gene: -; CDR3 protein: ASSLTGNTGELF
V gene: TRBV7-3; clone size: few; J gene: TRBJ2-3; D gene: TRBD1; CDR3 protein: ASSLGGTTDTQY
V gene: TRBV28; clone size: -; J gene: TRBJ1-3; D gene: -; CDR3 protein: ASSFPSGSGNTIY
V gene: TRBV7-6; clone size: -; J gene: TRBJ1-6; D gene: -; CDR3 protein: ASSLQGRSPLH
V gene: TRBV19; clone size: many; J gene: TRBJ2-3; D gene: -; CDR3 protein: ASSIDGSLARDTQY
V gene: TRBV7-2; clone size: many; J gene: TRBJ2-5; D gene: TRBD2; CDR3 protein: ARGRAGEETQY
V gene: TRBV7-9; clone size: many; J gene: TRBJ1-2; D gene: TRBD1; CDR3 protein: ASSYGQGNGYT
V gene: TRBV9; clone size: -; J gene: TRBJ2-7; D gene: -; CDR3 protein: ASSPPDGYYEQY
V gene: TRBV11-1; clone size: medium-sized; J gene: TRBJ1-6; D gene: -; CDR3 protein: ASRLTTDNSPLH
V gene: TRBV5-1; clone size: many; J gene: TRBJ2-1; D gene: -; CDR3 protein: ASSLEVINEQF
V gene: TRBV14; clone size: many; J gene: TRBJ2-4; D gene: -; CDR3 protein: ASSQDTGAGTKNIQY
V gene: TRBV2; clone size: -; J gene: TRBJ1-5; D gene: -; CDR3 protein: ASSPSLRENQPQH
V gene: TRBV5-1; clone size: once; J gene: TRBJ1-5; D gene: TRBD1; CDR3 protein: ASSPGQGGQPQH